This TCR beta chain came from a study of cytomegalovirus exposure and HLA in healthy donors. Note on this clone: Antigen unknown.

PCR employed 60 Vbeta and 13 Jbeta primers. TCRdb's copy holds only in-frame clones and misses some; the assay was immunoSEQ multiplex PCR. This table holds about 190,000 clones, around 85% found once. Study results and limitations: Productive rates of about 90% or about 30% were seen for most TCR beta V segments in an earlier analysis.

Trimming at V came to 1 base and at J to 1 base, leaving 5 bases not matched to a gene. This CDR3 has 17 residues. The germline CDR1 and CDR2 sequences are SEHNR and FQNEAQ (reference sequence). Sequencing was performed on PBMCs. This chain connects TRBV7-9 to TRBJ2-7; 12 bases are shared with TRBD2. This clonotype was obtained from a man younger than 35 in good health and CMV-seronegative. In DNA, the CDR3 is TGTGCCAGCAGCTTAGGACTAGCGGGGGCCTTGTCCTACGAGCAGTACTTC. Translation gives CASSLGLAGALSYEQYF.